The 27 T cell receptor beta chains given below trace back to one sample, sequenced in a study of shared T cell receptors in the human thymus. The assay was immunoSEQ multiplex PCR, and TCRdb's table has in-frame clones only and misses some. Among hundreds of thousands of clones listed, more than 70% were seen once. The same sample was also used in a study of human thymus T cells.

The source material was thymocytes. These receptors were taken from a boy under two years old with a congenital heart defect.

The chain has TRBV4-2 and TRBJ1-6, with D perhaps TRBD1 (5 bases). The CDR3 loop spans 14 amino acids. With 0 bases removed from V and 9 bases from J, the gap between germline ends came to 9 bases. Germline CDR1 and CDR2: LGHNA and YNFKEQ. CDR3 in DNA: TGTGCCAGCAGCCAAGAGAACAGGTTTTCACCCCTCCACTTT. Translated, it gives CASSQENRFSPLHF.

CDR3 residues: CASSPRQLSNQPQHF. The CDR3 DNA reads as TGTGCCAGCAGTCCGAGACAGCTTAGCAATCAGCCCCAGCATTTT. The chain couples TRBV28 to TRBJ1-5; D may be TRBD1 (5 bases). V dropped 5 bases and J dropped 0 bases, with 11 bases sitting between them. From germline, CDR1 is MDHEN and CDR2 SYDVKM. The CDR3 runs to 15 residues.

The CDR3 DNA reads as TGTGCCACCAGCGGGGGGGGGAGCTCCTACGAGCAGTACTTC. This sequence encodes CATSGGGSSYEQYF. The gene calls are TRBV21-1 and TRBJ2-7; the table gives TRBD2 as D, unverified against the DNA. TRBV21-1 is tagged as a pseudogene. This CDR3 contains 14 residues.

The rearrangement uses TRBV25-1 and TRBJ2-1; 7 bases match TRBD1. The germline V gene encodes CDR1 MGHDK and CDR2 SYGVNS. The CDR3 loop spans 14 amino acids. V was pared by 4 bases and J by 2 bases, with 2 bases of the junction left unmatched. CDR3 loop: CASSGGQAYNEQFF. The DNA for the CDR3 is TGTGCCAGCAGTGGAGGACAGGCCTACAATGAGCAGTTCTTC.

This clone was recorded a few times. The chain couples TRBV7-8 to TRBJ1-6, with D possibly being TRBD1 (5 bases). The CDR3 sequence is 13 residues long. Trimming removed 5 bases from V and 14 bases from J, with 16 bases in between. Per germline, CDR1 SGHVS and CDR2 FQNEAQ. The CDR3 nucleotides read TGTGCCAGCAGCAGAACGACAGCGTCGACCCTCCACTTT. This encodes CASSRTTASTLHF.

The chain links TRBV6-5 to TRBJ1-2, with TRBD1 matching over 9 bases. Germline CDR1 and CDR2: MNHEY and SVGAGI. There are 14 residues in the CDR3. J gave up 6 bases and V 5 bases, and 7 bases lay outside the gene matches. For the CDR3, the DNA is TGTGCCAGCAGTACAGGACAGGGGAATAATGGCTACACCTTC. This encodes CASSTGQGNNGYTF.

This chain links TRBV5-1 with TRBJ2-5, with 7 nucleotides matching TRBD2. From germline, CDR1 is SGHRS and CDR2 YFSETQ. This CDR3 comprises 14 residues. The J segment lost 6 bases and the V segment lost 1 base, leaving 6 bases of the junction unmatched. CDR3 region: CASSLYGGEKTQYF. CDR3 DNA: TGCGCCAGCAGCTTGTATGGGGGGGAAAAGACCCAGTACTTC.

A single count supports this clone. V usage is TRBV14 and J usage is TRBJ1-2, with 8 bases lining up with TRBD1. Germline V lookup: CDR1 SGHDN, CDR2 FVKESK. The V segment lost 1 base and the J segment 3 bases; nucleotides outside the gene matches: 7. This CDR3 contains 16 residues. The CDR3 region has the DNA TGTGCCAGCAGCCAAGGACAGGGGAAATGGGACTATGGCTACACCTTC. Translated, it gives CASSQGQGKWDYGYTF.

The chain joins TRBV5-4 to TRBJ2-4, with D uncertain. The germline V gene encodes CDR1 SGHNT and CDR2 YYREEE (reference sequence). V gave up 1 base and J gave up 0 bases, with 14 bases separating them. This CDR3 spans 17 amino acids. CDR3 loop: CASSLRNEELAKNIQYF. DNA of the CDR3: TGTGCCAGCAGCTTGCGCAATGAGGAACTAGCCAAAAACATTCAGTACTTC. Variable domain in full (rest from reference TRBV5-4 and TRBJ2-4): ETGVTQSPTHLIKTRGQQVTLRCSSQSGHNTVSWYQQALGQGPQFIFQYYREEENGRGNFPPRFSGLQFPNYSSELNVNALELDDSALYLCASSLRNEELAKNIQYFGAGTRLSVL.

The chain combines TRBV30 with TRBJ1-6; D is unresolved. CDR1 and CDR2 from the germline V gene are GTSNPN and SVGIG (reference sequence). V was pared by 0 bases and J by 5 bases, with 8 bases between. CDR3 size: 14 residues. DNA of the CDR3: TGTGCCTGGAGTGTACGCGGGCATAATTCACCCCTCCACTTT. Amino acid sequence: CAWSVRGHNSPLHF.

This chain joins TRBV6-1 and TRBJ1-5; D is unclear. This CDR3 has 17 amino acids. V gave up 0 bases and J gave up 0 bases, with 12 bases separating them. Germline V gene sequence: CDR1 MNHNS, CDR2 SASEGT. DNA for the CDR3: TGTGCCAGCAGTGAAGCAAGCCAAGCTTATAGCAATCAGCCCCAGCATTTT. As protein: CASSEASQAYSNQPQHF.

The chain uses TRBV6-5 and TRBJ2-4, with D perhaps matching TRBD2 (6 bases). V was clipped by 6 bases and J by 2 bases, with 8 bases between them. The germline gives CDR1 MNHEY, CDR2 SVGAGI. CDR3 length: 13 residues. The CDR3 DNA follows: TGTGCCAGCAGGGGCGGGACCAAAAACATTCAGTACTTC. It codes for CASRGGTKNIQYF.

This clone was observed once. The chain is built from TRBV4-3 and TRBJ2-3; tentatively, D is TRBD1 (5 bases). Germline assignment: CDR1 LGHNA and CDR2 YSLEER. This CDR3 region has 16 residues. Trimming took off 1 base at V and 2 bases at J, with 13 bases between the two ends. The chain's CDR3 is CASSQVFRGITDTQYF. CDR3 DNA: TGCGCCAGCAGCCAAGTATTTAGGGGAATCACAGATACGCAGTATTTT.

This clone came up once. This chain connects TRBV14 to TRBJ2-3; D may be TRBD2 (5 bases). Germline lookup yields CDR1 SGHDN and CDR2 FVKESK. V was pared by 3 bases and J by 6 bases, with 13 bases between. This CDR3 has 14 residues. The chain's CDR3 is CASSHFGLSDTQYF. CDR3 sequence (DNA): TGTGCCAGCAGCCACTTCGGACTTTCTGATACGCAGTATTTT.

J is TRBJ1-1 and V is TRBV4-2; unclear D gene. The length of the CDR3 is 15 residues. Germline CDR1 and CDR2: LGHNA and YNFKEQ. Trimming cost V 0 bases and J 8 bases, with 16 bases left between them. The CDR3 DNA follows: TGTGCCAGCAGCCAAGACGGTTCTCATGAGGAAGAAGCTTTCTTT. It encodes CASSQDGSHEEEAFF.

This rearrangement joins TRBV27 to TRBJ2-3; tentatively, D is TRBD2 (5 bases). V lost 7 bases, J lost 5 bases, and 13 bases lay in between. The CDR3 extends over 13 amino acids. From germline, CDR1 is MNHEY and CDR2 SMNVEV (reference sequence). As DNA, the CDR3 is TGTGCCAGCAAGGCGCGGGTTGAAGATACGCAGTATTTT. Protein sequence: CASKARVEDTQYF.

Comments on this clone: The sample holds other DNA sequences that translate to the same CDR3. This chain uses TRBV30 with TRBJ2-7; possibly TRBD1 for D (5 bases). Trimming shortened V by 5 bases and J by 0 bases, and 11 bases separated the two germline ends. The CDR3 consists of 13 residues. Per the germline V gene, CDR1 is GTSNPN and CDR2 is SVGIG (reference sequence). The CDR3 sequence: CAWLQGFSYEQYF. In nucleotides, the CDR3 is TGTGCCTGGTTGCAGGGCTTCTCCTACGAGCAGTACTTC.

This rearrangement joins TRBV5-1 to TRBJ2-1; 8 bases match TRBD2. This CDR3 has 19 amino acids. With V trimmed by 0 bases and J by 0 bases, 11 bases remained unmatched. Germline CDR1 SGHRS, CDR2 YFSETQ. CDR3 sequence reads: CASSLVVAGTNISYNEQFF. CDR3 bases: TGCGCCAGCAGCTTGGTGGTAGCGGGAACCAACATCTCCTACAATGAGCAGTTCTTC. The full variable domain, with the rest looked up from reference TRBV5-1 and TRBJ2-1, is KAGVTQTPRYLIKTRGQQVTLSCSPISGHRSVSWYQQTPGQGLQFLFEYFSETQRNKGNFPGRFSGRQFSNSRSEMNVSTLELGDSALYLCASSLVVAGTNISYNEQFFGPGTRLTVL.

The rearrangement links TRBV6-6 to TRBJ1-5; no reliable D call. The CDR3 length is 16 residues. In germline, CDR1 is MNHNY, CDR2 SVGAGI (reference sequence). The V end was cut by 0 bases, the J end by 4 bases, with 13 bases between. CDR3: CASSYSGSPSNQPQHF. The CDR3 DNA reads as TGTGCCAGCAGTTACTCGGGCAGCCCGTCGAATCAGCCCCAGCATTTT.

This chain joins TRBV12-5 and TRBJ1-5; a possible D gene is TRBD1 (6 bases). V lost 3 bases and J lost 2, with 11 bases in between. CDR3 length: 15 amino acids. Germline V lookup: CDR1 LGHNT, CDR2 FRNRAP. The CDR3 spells CASGFNRVRNQPQHF. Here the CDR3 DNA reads TGTGCTAGTGGTTTTAACAGGGTTCGCAATCAGCCCCAGCATTTT.

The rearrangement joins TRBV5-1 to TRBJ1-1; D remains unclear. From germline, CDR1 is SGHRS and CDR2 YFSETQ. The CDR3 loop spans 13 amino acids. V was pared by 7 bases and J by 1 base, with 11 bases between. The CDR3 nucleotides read TGCGCCAGCTATAACGGAGGGAACACTGAAGCTTTCTTT. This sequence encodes CASYNGGNTEAFF. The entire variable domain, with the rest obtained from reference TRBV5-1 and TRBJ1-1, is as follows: KAGVTQTPRYLIKTRGQQVTLSCSPISGHRSVSWYQQTPGQGLQFLFEYFSETQRNKGNFPGRFSGRQFSNSRSEMNVSTLELGDSALYLCASYNGGNTEAFFGQGTRLTVV.

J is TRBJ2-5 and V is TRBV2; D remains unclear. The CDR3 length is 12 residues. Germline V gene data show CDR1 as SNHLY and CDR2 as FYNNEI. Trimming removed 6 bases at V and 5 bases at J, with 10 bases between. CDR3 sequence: CASSPGWETQYF. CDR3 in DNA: TGTGCCAGCAGCCCAGGCTGGGAGACCCAGTACTTC.

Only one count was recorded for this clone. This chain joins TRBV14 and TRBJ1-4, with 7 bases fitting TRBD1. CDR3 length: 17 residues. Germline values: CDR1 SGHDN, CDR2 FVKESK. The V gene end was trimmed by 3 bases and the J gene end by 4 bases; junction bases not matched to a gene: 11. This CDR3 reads CASSHREPGQLNEKLFF. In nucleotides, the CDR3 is TGTGCCAGCAGCCATAGGGAGCCGGGACAGCTTAATGAAAAACTGTTTTTT.

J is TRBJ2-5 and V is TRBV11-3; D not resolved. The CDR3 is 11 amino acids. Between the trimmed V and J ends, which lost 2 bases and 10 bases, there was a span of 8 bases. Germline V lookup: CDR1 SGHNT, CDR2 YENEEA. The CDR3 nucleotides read TGTGCCAGCAGCTTACGGGTGGGCCAGTACTTC. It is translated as CASSLRVGQYF.

The CDR3 is CASSYSTGARETQYF. The CDR3 region has the DNA TGTGCCAGCAGTTACTCGACGGGTGCTCGGGAGACCCAGTACTTC. The J gene is TRBJ2-5, the V gene TRBV6-5; D is unresolved. V lost 0 bases, J lost 5 bases, and 13 bases lay in between. Germline CDR1 MNHEY, CDR2 SVGAGI. This CDR3 region has 15 residues.

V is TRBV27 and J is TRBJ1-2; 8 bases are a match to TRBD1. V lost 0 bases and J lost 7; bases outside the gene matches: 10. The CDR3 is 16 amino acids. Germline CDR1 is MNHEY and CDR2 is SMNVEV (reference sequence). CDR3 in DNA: TGTGCCAGCAGTTTATCGTTTTCCGGACAGGGCTTTGGCTACACCTTC. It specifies CASSLSFSGQGFGYTF.

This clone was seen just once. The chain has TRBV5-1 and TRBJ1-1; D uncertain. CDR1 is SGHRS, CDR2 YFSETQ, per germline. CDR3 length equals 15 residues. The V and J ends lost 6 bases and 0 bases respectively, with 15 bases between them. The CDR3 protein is CASTGHEGVNTEAFF. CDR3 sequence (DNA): TGCGCCAGCACCGGCCATGAGGGCGTGAACACTGAAGCTTTCTTT.